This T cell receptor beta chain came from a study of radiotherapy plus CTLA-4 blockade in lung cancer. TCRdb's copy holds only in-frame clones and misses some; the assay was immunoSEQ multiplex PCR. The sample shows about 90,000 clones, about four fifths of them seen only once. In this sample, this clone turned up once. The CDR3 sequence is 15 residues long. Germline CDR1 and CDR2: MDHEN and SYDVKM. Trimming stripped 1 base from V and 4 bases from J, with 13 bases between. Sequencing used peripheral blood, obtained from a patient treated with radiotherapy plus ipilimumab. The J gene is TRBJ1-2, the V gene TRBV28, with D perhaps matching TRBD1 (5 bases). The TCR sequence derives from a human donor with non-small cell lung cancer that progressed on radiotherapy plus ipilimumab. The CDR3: CASSLFRDSLYGYTF. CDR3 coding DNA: TGTGCCAGCAGTTTATTCAGGGACTCCCTCTATGGCTACACCTTC.